This T cell receptor (beta chain) originates from a study of cytomegalovirus exposure and HLA in healthy donors. Study conclusions and caveats: Earlier analysis looked at TCR beta V segments, and most were productive about 87% or about 30% of the time. Later analysis placed DRB1 highest and HLA-C lowest in TCR association rates, which differed by HLA locus. Further analysis, carried out later, found HLA-associated TCR beta chains more clonally expanded than equally common other chains. Donors belonging to an Asian-associated ancestry cluster reportedly showed fewer N-insertions in productive TCRs than the approximately 700-donor mean, according to what a later analysis found.

CDR3 size: 16 residues. The germline V and J ends were trimmed by 0 bases and 2 bases, with 11 bases remaining between them. The germline gives CDR1 LGHNA, CDR2 YSLEER. As to this clone: The antigen is unknown.

The study ran its PCR with 60 Vbeta and 13 Jbeta primers. Only in-frame clones appear in the TCRdb table, and some are missing; sequencing was by immunoSEQ multiplex PCR. Of 120,000 or so clones listed, 78% are singletons. The specimen sequenced was PBMCs. The chain combines TRBV4-3 with TRBJ1-3; D possibly corresponds to TRBD1 (6 bases). This sequence originates from a woman in her thirties or forties in good health and CMV-seronegative. The DNA for the CDR3 is TGCGCCAGCAGCCAAGAGGTTTCAGGGGCTGGAAACACCATATATTTT. Protein: CASSQEVSGAGNTIYF.